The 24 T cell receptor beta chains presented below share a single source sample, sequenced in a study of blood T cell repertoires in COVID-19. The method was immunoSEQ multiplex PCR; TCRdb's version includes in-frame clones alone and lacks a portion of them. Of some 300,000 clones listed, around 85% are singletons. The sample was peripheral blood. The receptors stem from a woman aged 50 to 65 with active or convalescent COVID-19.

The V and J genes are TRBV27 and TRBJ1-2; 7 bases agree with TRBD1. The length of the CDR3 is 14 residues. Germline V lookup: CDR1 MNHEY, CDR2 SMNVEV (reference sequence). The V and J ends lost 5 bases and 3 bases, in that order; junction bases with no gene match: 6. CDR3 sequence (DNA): TGTGCCAGCAGTATGACAGGGTTAGACTATGGCTACACCTTC. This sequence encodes CASSMTGLDYGYTF.

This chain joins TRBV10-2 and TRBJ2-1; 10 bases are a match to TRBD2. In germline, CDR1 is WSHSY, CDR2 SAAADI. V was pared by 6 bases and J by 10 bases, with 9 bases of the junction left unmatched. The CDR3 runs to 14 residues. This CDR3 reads CASRGTSVVREQFF. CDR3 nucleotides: TGCGCCAGCAGGGGGACTAGCGTAGTACGGGAGCAGTTCTTC.

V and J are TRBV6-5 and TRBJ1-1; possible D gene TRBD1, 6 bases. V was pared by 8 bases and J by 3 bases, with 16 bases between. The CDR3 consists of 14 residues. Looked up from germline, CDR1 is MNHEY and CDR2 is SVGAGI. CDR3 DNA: TGTGCCAGCGGTCGAAAAGGACAGTACACTGAAGCTTTCTTT. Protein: CASGRKGQYTEAFF.

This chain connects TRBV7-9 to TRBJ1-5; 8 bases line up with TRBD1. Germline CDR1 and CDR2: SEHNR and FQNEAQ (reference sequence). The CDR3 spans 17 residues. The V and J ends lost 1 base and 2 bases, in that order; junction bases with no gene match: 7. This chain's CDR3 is CASSLGTLTGGNQPQHF. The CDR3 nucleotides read TGTGCCAGCAGCTTAGGCACTCTGACAGGGGGCAATCAGCCCCAGCATTTT.

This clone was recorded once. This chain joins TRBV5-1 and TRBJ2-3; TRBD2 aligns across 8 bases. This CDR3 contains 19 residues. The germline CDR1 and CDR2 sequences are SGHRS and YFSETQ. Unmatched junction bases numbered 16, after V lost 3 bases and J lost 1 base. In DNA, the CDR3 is TGCGCCAGCAGCTCCCGCCCCGGTTTTTGGCGGGAGGGCACAGATACGCAGTATTTT. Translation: CASSSRPGFWREGTDTQYF.

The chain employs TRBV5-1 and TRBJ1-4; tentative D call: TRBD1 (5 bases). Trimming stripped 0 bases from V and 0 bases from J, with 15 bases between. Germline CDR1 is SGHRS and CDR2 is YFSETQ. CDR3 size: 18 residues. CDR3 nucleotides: TGCGCCAGCAGCTTGGGAGTCGGGGGAGGTGCAACTAATGAAAAACTGTTTTTT. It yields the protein CASSLGVGGGATNEKLFF.

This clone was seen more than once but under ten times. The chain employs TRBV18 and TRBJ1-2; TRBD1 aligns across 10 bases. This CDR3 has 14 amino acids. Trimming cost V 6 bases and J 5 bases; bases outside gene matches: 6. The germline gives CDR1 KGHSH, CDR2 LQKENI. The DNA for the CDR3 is TGTGCCAGCTCCCCGGGACAGGGGTCTTATGGCTACACCTTC. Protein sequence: CASSPGQGSYGYTF.

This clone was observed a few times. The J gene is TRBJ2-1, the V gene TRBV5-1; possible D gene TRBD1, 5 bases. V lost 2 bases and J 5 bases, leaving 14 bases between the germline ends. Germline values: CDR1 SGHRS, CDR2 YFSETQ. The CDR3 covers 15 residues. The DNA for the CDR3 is TGCGCCAGCAGCTTTAGGACACCCCGAAACAATGAGCAGTTCTTC. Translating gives CASSFRTPRNNEQFF. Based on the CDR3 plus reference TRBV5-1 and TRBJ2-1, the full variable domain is KAGVTQTPRYLIKTRGQQVTLSCSPISGHRSVSWYQQTPGQGLQFLFEYFSETQRNKGNFPGRFSGRQFSNSRSEMNVSTLELGDSALYLCASSFRTPRNNEQFFGPGTRLTVL.

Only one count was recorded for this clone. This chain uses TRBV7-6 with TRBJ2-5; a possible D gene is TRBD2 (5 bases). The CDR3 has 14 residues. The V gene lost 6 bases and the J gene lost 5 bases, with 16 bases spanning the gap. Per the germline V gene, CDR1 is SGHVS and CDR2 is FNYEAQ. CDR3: CASRPTGFSETQYF. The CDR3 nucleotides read TGTGCCAGCAGGCCTACGGGGTTTTCTGAGACCCAGTACTTC.

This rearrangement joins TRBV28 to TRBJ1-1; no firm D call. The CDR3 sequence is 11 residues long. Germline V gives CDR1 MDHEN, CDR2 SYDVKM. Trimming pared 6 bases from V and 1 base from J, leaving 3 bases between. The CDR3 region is CASSQNTEAFF. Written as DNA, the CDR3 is TGTGCCAGCAGCCAGAACACTGAAGCTTTCTTT.

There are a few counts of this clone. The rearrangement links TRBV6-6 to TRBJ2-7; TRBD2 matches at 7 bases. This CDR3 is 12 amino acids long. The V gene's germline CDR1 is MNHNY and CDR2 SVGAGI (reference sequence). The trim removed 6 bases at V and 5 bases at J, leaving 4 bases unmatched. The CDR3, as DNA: TGTGCCAGCAGCCTAGGGACTAACGAGCAGTACTTC. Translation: CASSLGTNEQYF.

CDR3 region: CASSQGTRGGNEKLFF. The CDR3 DNA reads TGTGCCAGCAGCCAAGGGACACGCGGGGGTAATGAAAAACTGTTTTTT. This sequence joins TRBV4-2 and TRBJ1-4, with a tentative D call TRBD1 (5 bases). Germline-derived CDR1 and CDR2 are LGHNA and YNFKEQ. This CDR3 has 16 amino acids. Trimming shortened V by 1 base and J by 4 bases, and 13 bases separated the two germline ends.

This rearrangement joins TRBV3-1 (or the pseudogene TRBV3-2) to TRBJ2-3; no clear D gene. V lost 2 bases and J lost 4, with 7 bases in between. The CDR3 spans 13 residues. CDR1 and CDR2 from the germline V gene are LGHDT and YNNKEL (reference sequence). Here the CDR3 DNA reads TGTGCCAGCAGCCAAAGTGGAGCAGATACGCAGTATTTT. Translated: CASSQSGADTQYF.

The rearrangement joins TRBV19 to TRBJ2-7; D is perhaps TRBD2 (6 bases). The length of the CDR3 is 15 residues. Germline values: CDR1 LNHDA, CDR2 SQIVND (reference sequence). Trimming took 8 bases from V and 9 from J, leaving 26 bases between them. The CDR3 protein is CASSLSAGSPGGQYF. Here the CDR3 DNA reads TGTGCCAGTTCACTCTCCGCGGGATCCCCCGGGGGGCAGTACTTC.

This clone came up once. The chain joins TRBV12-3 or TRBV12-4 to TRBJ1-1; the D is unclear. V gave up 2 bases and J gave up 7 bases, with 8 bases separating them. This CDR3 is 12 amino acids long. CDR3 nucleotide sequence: TGTGCCAGCAGTTTACTAGGTTTTGAAGCTTTCTTT. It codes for CASSLLGFEAFF.

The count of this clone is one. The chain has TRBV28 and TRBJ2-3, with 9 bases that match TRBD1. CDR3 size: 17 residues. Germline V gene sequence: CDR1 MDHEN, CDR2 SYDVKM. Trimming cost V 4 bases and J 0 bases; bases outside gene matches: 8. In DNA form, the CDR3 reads TGTGCCAGCAGTTCAGTCGGGACAGGGCATAGCACAGATACGCAGTATTTT. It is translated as CASSSVGTGHSTDTQYF.

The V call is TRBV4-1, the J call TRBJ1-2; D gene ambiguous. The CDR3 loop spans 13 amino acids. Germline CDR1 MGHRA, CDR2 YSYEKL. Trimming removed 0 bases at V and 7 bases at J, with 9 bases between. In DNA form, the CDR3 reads TGCGCCAGCAGCCAAGAAGTACGGAGTGGCTACACCTTC. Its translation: CASSQEVRSGYTF.

The CDR3 loop is CASSPRGEPQETQYF. Written as DNA, the CDR3 is TGTGCCAGCAGCCCTCGCGGGGAACCTCAAGAGACCCAGTACTTC. The rearrangement joins TRBV9 to TRBJ2-5; possible D gene TRBD2, 6 bases. Germline CDR1 reads SGDLS; CDR2 reads YYNGEE. V lost 4 bases and J lost 2, with 15 bases in between. The CDR3 sequence is 15 residues long.

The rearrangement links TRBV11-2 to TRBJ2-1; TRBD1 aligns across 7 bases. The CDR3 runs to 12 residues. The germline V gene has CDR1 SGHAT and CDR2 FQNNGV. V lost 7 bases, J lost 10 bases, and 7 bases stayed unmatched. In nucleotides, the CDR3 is TGTGCCAGCACCGACAGGGCTAGGGAGCAGTTCTTC. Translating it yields CASTDRAREQFF.

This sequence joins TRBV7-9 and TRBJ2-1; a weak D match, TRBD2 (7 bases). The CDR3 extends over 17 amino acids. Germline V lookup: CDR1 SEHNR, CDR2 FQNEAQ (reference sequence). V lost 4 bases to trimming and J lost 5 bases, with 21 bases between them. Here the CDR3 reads CASSSRMRAGADNEQFF. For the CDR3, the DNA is TGTGCCAGCAGCTCCCGGATGAGGGCGGGGGCCGACAATGAGCAGTTCTTC.

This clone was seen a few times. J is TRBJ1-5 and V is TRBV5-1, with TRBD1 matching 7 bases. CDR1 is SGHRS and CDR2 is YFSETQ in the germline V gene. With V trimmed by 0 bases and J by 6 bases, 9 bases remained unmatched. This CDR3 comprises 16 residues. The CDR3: CASSLGTGTEGQPQHF. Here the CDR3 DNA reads TGCGCCAGCAGCTTGGGGACAGGTACGGAGGGTCAGCCCCAGCATTTT. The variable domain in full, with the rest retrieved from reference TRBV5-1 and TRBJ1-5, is KAGVTQTPRYLIKTRGQQVTLSCSPISGHRSVSWYQQTPGQGLQFLFEYFSETQRNKGNFPGRFSGRQFSNSRSEMNVSTLELGDSALYLCASSLGTGTEGQPQHFGDGTRLSIL.

The CDR3: CASSYVRADDSPLHF. DNA for the CDR3: TGTGCCAGCAGTTACGTCAGGGCGGACGATTCACCCCTCCACTTT. The chain carries TRBV6-5 and TRBJ1-6; D is perhaps TRBD1 (5 bases). The CDR3 has 15 residues. Germline V gives CDR1 MNHEY, CDR2 SVGAGI. V was clipped by 2 bases and J by 8 bases, with 13 bases between them.

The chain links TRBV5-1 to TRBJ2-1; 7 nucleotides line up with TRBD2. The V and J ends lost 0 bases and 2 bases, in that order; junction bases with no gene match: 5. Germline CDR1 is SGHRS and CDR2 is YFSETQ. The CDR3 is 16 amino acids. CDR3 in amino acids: CASSLEAGEPYNEQFF. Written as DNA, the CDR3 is TGCGCCAGCAGCTTGGAGGCGGGAGAACCCTACAATGAGCAGTTCTTC.

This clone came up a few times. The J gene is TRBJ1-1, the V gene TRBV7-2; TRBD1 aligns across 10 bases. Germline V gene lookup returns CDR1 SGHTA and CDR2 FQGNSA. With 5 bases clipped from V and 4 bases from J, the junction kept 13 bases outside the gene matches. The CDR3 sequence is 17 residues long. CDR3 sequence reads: CASSPDRGVGLGTEAFF. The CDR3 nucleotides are TGTGCCAGCAGCCCGGACAGGGGGGTTGGTCTTGGCACTGAAGCTTTCTTT. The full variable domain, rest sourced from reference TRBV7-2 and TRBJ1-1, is GAGVSQSPSNKVTEKGKDVELRCDPISGHTALYWYRQSLGQGLEFLIYFQGNSAPDKSGLPSDRFSAERTGGSVSTLTIQRTQQEDSAVYLCASSPDRGVGLGTEAFFGQGTRLTVV.